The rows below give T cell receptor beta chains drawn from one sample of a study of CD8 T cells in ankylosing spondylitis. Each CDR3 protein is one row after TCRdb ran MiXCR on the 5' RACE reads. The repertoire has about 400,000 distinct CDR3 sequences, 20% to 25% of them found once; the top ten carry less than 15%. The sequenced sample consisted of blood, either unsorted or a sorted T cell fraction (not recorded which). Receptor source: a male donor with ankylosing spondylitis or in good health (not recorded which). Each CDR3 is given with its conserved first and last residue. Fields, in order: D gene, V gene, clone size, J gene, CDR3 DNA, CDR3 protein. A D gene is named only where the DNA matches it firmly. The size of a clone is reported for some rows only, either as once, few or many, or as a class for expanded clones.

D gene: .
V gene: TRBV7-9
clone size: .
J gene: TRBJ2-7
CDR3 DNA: TGTGCCAGCAGCTTCACGATGGCAACGACCTACGAGCAGTACTTC
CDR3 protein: CASSFTMATTYEQYF

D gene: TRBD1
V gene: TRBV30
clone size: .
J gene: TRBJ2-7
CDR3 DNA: TGTGCCTGGGCGGACGGGCAGGGGGACGAGCAGTACTTC
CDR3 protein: CAWADGQGDEQYF

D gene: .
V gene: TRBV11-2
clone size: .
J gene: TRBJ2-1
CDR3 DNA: TGTGCCAGCAGCTTAGTCGGGGGGCCCCATGAGCAGTTCTTC
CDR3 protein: CASSLVGGPHEQFF

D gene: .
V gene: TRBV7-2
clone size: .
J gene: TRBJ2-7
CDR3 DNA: TGTGCCAGCAGCGATCCCCTAGGCTGGACAAACGAGCAGTACTTC
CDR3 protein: CASSDPLGWTNEQYF

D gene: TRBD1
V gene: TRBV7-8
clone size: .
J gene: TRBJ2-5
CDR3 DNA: TGTGCCAGCAGCCCCGCCCTTGGGACAGGGGCAGAGACCCAGTACTTC
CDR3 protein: CASSPALGTGAETQYF

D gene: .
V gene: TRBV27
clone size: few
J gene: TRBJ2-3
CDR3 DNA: TGTGCCAGCAGTTTATGGGCGGACGGGCCTGCGAAAGATACGCAGTATTTT
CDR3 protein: CASSLWADGPAKDTQYF

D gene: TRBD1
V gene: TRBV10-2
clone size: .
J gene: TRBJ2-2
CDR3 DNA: TGCGCCAGCAGATCCACCGGGACAGGGGATTTTCTAGACACCGGGGAGCTGTTTTTT
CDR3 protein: CASRSTGTGDFLDTGELFF

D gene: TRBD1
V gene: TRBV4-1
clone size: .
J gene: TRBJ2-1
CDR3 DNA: TGCGCCAGCAGTTTAGGACAGGACTCCTACAATGAGCAGTTCTTC
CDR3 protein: CASSLGQDSYNEQFF

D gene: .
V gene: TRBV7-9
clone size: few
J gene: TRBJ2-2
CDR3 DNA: TGTGCCAGCAGCTTAGGCAGGTCCGCGAACACCGGGGAGCTGTTTTTT
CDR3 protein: CASSLGRSANTGELFF

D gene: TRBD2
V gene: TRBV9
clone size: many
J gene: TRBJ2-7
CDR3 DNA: TGTGCCAGTTCCCTATCGGGGGGGAGCTCCTACGAGCAGTACTTC
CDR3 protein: CASSLSGGSSYEQYF

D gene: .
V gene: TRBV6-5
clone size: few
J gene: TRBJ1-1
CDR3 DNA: TGTGCCAGCAGTTACTCGGGCAGCAACACTGAAGCTTTCTTT
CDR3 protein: CASSYSGSNTEAFF

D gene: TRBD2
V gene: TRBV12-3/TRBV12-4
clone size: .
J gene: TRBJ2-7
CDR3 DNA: TGTGCCAGCAGGGGACTACGCTACGAGCAGTACTTC
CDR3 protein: CASRGLRYEQYF

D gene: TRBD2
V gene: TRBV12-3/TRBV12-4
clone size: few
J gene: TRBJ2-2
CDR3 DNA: TGTGCCAGCAGCCCAGCGGGGGGGCCTACCGGGGAGCTGTTTTTT
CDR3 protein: CASSPAGGPTGELFF

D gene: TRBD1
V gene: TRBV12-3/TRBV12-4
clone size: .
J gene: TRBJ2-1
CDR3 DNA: TGTGCCAGCAGTCATTTACCGGGACAGGGGGCCGGGAATGAGCAGTTCTTC
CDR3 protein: CASSHLPGQGAGNEQFF

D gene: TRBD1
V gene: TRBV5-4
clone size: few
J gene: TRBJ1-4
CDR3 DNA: TGTGCCAGCAGCTCCGGGACAGACTATGAAAAACTGTTTTTT
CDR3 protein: CASSSGTDYEKLFF

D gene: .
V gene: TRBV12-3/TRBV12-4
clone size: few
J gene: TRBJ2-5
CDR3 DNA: TGTGCCAGCAGTTTAGGGTTCGGACTTCTAGAGACCCAGTACTTC
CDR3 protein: CASSLGFGLLETQYF

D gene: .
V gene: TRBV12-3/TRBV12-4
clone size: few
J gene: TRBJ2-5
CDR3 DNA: TGTGCCAGCAGTTTGGGGGACTCGGTACAAGAGACCCAGTACTTC
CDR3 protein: CASSLGDSVQETQYF

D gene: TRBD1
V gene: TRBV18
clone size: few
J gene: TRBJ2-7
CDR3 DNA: TGTGCCAGCTCACCCGGGACAGGGTCCGACTACGAGCAGTACTTC
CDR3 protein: CASSPGTGSDYEQYF

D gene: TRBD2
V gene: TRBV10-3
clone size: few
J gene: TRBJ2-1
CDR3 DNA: TGTGCCATCAGTGAGCCATCGACTAGCGGGGGGGTTAGCTCCTACAATGAGCAGTTCTTC
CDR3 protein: CAISEPSTSGGVSSYNEQFF

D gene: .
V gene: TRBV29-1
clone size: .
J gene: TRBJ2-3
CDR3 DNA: TGCAGCGGATACACAGGTACTAGCACAGATACGCAGTATTTT
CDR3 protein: CSGYTGTSTDTQYF

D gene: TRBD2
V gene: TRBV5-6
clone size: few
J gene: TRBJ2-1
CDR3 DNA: TGTGCCAGCAGCTTTGGGCCGGGGGGTGAGCAGTTCTTC
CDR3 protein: CASSFGPGGEQFF

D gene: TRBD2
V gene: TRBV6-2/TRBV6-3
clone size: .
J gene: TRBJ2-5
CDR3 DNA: TGTGCCAGCAGCCGACCCGGGACTAGCGGGGGGGAAGGGGTCCAAGAGACCCAGTACTTC
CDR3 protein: CASSRPGTSGGEGVQETQYF

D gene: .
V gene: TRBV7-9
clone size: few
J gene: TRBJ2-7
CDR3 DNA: TGTGCCAGCAGCTCCGAGGGCCACGAGCAGTACTTC
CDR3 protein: CASSSEGHEQYF

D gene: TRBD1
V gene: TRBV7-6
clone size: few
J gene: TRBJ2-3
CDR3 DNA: TGTGCCAGCAGCTCGGGACAGCCAGATACGCAGTATTTT
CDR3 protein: CASSSGQPDTQYF

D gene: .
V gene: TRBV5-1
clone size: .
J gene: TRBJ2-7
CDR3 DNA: TGCGCCAGCAGCTTGTGGGGGCGCTCCTTCGAGCAGTACTTC
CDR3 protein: CASSLWGRSFEQYF

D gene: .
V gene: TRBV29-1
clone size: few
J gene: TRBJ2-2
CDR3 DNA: TGCAGCGTTGTTTTCGCGAACACCGGGGAGCTGTTTTTT
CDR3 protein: CSVVFANTGELFF

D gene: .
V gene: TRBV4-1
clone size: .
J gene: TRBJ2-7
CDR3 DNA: TGCGCCAGCAGCGAAGAACATTCCTACGAGCAGTACTTC
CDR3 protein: CASSEEHSYEQYF

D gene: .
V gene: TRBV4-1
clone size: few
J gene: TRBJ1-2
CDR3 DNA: TGCGCCAGCAGCCAAGGGGGCCTCGGAGGCTACACCTTC
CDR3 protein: CASSQGGLGGYTF

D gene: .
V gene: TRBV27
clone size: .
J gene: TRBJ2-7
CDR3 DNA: TGTGCCAGCAGTGGGCAGGGGATGGCGTGGAACGAGCAGTACTTC
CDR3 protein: CASSGQGMAWNEQYF

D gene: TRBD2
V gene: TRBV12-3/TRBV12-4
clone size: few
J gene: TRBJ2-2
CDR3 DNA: TGTGCCAGCAGCCGCCCCAATAGCGGGGTAACCGGGGAGCTGTTTTTT
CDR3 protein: CASSRPNSGVTGELFF

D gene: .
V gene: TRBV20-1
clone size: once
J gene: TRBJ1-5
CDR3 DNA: TGCAGTGCCTCTCGGGGTTCCCGACCCCATCAGCCCCAGCATTTT
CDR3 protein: CSASRGSRPHQPQHF

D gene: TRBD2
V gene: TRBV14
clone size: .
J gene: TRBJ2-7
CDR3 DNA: TGTGCCAGCAGCCCGCCTGGCGGGGGGAAAGACTACGAGCAGTACTTC
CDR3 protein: CASSPPGGGKDYEQYF

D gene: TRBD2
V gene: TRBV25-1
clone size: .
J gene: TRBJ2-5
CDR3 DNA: TGTGCCAGCAGTGAATTTGGCGGGGGGGGTTATGAGACCCAGTACTTC
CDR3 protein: CASSEFGGGGYETQYF

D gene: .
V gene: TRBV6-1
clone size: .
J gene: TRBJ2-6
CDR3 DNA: TGTGCCAGCGCCACCGAGTTCCCGGGGGCTGGGGCCAACGTCCTGACTTTC
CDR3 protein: CASATEFPGAGANVLTF

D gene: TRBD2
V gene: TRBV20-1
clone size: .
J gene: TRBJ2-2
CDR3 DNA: TGCAGTGCTAGAGAGGCTAGCGGGGGGGATACCGGGGAGCTGTTTTTT
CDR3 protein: CSAREASGGDTGELFF

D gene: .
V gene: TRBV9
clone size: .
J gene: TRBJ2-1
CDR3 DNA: TGTGCCAGCAGCGTAGGCGGGGCTTCCTCCAATGAGCAGTTCTTC
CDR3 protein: CASSVGGASSNEQFF

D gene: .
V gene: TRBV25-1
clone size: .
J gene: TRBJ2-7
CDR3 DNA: TGTGCCAGCGGATCAGGGGCAGAAAATTACGAGCAGTACTTC
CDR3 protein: CASGSGAENYEQYF

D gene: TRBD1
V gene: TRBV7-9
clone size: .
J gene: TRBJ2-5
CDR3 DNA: TGTGCCAGCAGCTCCCTCGCCGGGACAGGGGGCCAAGAGACCCAGTACTTC
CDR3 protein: CASSSLAGTGGQETQYF

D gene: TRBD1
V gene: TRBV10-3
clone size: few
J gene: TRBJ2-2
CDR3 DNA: TGTGCCATCAGTGAGGGTGGACAGGCCGGGGAGCTGTTTTTT
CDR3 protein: CAISEGGQAGELFF

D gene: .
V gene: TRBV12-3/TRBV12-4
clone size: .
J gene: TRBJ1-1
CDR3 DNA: TGTGCCAGCAGTTTAGCGCCGGGGGAAGCTTTCTTT
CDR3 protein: CASSLAPGEAFF

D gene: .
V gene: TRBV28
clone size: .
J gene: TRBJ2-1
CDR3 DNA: TGTGCCAGCAGTTTATTCCAGGGCAATGAGCAGTTCTTC
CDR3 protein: CASSLFQGNEQFF

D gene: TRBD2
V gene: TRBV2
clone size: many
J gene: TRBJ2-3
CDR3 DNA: TGTGCCAGCAGTGGACTAGCGGACACAGATACGCAGTATTTT
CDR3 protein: CASSGLADTDTQYF

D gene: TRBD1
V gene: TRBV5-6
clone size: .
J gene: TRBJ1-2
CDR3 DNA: TGTGCCAGCAGCTGGGCGGACAGGGGAAACTATGGCTACACCTTC
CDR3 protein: CASSWADRGNYGYTF

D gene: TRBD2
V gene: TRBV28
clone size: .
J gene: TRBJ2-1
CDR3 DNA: TGTGCCAGCAACCCGACGGGAGGCTCCTACAATGAGCAGTTCTTC
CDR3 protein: CASNPTGGSYNEQFF

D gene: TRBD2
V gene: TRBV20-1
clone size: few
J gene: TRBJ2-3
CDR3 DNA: TGCAGTGCCCCCCGGCTTGCGGGGGGCACAGATACGCAGTATTTT
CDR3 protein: CSAPRLAGGTDTQYF

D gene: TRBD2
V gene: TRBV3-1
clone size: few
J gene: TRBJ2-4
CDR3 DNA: TGTGCCAGCAGCCAACGGGGACTAGCGGGTTGGGAAAACATTCAGTACTTC
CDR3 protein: CASSQRGLAGWENIQYF